Listed below are T cell receptor beta chains from one sample, sequenced in a study of CD8+ T cells in alopecia areata. Libraries were prepared by immunoSEQ multiplex PCR; TCRdb keeps only in-frame clonotypes and omits some of them. Of some 190,000 clones in the sample, roughly 60% were seen once. Sequenced here: CD4+ T cells sorted from blood, sampled at week 24, from a patient treated with tofacitinib. The receptor set was obtained from a human donor with alopecia areata. Both conserved end residues are part of each CDR3. Fields, in order: clone size, D gene, V gene, J gene, CDR3 DNA, CDR3 protein. D genes are given only for firm matches. Size values are once, few and many counts, or a class for expanded clones, and some rows have none.

NA	NA	TRBV29-1	TRBJ2-5	TGCAGCGTTGAAGGGGCGCGTTTGGAGACCCAGTACTTC	CSVEGARLETQYF
NA	NA	TRBV30	TRBJ2-7	TGTGCCTGGAGTGGGACTCCTCTCTACGAGCAGTACTTC	CAWSGTPLYEQYF
NA	NA	TRBV30	TRBJ2-2	TGTGCCTGGAGTATAGGGCTTACCGGGGAGCTGTTTTTT	CAWSIGLTGELFF
NA	NA	TRBV29-1	TRBJ1-2	TGCAGCGTGGGAACGTGGGTGAAGGGCTACACCTTC	CSVGTWVKGYTF
few	NA	TRBV30	TRBJ1-2	TGTGCCTGGAGTGTCCCAGGGAATTACTATGGCTACACCTTC	CAWSVPGNYYGYTF
few	NA	TRBV29-1	TRBJ1-1	TGCAGCCTCCGGGCGGACGGGGTCACTGAAGCTTTCTTT	CSLRADGVTEAFF
NA	NA	TRBV30	TRBJ1-2	TGTGCCTGGACTCAAGACCGGGCTGGTGGCTACACCTTC	CAWTQDRAGGYTF
once	NA	TRBV5-6	TRBJ1-1	TGTGCCAGCAGCCTACCGCAGGTGGCCACTGAAGCTTTCTTT	CASSLPQVATEAFF
NA	NA	TRBV11-3	TRBJ2-6	TGTGCCAGCAGCTTAGAGGTAGCCTCTGGGGCCAACGTCCTGACTTTC	CASSLEVASGANVLTF
NA	NA	TRBV29-1	TRBJ2-3	TGCAGCGTTGGTCAGCTCACTAGCACAGATACGCAGTATTTT	CSVGQLTSTDTQYF
NA	NA	TRBV29-1	TRBJ1-1	TGCAGCGTTAAGGACAGAGACACTGAAGCTTTCTTT	CSVKDRDTEAFF
few	NA	TRBV7-2	TRBJ2-4	TGTGCCAGCAGCTCGAGTGGGGACATTCAGTACTTC	CASSSSGDIQYF
NA	NA	TRBV7-7	TRBJ2-2	TGTGCCAGCAGCTTATTTCAGAACACCGGGGAGCTGTTTTTT	CASSLFQNTGELFF
NA	TRBD1	TRBV4-2	TRBJ2-3	TGTGCCAGCAGCCTCCACTTACAGGGGAACACAGATACGCAGTATTTT	CASSLHLQGNTDTQYF
NA	TRBD1	TRBV11-2	TRBJ1-6	TGTGCCAGCAGCTCGGGACAGGGCTCACCCCTCCACTTT	CASSSGQGSPLHF
NA	NA	TRBV5-4	TRBJ1-1	TGTGCCAGCAGCTTGGACCAGAACACTGAAGCTTTCTTT	CASSLDQNTEAFF
NA	TRBD1	TRBV19	TRBJ1-2	TGTGCCAGTGCCTCGACAGGGATGTATGGCTACACCTTC	CASASTGMYGYTF
few	NA	TRBV29-1	TRBJ1-2	TGCAGCGTTGCGGGACACAAAGACTATGGCTACACCTTC	CSVAGHKDYGYTF
NA	NA	TRBV5-1	TRBJ2-1	TGCGCCAGCAGCTTAGCTATTTCGGTCAATGAGCAGTTCTTC	CASSLAISVNEQFF
NA	TRBD2	TRBV29-1	TRBJ2-5	TGCAGCGTTGTTCCTGGCGGCGGGAGGGAGACCCAGTACTTC	CSVVPGGGRETQYF
NA	TRBD2	TRBV30	TRBJ2-1	TGTGCCTGGACCATAGCGGGAACCTATTACAATGAGCAGTTCTTC	CAWTIAGTYYNEQFF
NA	NA	TRBV2	TRBJ1-1	TGTGCCAGCAGTGAATTAGGAGGCCGAGAAGCTTTCTTT	CASSELGGREAFF